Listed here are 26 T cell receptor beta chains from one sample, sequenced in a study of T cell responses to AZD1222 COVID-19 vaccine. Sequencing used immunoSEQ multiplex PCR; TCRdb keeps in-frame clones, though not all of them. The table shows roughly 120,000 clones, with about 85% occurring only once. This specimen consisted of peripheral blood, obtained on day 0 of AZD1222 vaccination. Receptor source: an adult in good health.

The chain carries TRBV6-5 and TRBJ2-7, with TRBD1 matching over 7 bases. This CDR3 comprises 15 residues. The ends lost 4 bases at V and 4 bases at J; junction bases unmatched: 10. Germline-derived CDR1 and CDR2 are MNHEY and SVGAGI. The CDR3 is CASSLTGSLEYEQYF. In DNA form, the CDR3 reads TGTGCCAGCAGTTTGACAGGGTCTCTAGAGTACGAGCAGTACTTC.

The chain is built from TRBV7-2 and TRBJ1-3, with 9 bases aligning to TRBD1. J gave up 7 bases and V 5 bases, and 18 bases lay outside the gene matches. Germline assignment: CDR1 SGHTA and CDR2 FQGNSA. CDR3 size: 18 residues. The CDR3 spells CASSTDYGQGSGVNTIYF. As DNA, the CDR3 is TGTGCCAGCAGCACCGACTACGGACAGGGGAGCGGTGTGAACACCATATATTTT. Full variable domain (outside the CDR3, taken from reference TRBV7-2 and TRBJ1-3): GAGVSQSPSNKVTEKGKDVELRCDPISGHTALYWYRQSLGQGLEFLIYFQGNSAPDKSGLPSDRFSAERTGGSVSTLTIQRTQQEDSAVYLCASSTDYGQGSGVNTIYFGEGSWLTVV.

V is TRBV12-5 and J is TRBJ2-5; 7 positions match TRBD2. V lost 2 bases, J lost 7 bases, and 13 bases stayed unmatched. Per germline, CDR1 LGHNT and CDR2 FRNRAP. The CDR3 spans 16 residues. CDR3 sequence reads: CASGLLLGGSGGTQYF. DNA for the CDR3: TGTGCTAGTGGTTTGCTCCTGGGGGGGTCTGGAGGGACCCAGTACTTC.

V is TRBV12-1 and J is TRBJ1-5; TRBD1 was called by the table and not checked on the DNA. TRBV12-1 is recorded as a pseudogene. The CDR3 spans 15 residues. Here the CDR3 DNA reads TGTGCCGTCCCCGGGACAGGGAAAGGGAATCAGCCCCAGCATTTT. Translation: CAVPGTGKGNQPQHF.

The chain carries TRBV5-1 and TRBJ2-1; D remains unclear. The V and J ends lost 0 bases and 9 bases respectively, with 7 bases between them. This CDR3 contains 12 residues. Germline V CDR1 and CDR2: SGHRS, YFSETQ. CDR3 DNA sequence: TGCGCCAGCAGCTTGGACGGCATTGAGCAGTTCTTC. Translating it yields CASSLDGIEQFF.

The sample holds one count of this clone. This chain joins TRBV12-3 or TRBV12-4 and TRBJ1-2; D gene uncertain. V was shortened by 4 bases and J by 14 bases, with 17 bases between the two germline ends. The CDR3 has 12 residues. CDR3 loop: CASSSGRVTATF. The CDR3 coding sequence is TGTGCCAGCAGTTCAGGCAGAGTAACGGCAACCTTC.

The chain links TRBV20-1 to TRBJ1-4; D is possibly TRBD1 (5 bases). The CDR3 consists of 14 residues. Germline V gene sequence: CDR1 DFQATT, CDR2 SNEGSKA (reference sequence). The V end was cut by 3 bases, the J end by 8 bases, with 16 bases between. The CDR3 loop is CSASSGPGTEKLFF. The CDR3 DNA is TGCAGTGCTAGTTCCGGCCCCGGGACCGAAAAACTGTTTTTT.

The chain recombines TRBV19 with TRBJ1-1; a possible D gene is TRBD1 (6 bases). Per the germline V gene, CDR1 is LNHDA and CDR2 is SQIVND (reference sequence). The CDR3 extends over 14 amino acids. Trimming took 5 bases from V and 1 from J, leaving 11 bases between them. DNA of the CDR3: TGTGCCAGTAGTCTCAACAGGGAGAACACTGAAGCTTTCTTT. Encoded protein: CASSLNRENTEAFF.

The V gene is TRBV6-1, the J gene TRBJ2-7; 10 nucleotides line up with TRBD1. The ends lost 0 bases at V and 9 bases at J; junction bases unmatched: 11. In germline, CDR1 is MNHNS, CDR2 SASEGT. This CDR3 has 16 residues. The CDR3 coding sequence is TGTGCCAGCAGTGAAGCCCCGGGACAGGGGTGGTCTTGGCAGTACTTC. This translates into CASSEAPGQGWSWQYF.

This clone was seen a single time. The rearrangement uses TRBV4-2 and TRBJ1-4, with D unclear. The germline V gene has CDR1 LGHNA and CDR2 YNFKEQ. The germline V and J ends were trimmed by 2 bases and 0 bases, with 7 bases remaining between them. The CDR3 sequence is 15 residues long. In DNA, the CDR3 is TGTGCCAGCAGCCAACCACTCTCAACTAATGAAAAACTGTTTTTT. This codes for CASSQPLSTNEKLFF.

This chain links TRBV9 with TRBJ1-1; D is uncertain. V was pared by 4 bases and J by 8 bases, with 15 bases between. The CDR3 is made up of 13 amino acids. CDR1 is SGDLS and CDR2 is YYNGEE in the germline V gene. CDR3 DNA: TGTGCCAGCAGCCCTCTAAGTGTCGGAGAAGCTTTCTTT. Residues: CASSPLSVGEAFF.

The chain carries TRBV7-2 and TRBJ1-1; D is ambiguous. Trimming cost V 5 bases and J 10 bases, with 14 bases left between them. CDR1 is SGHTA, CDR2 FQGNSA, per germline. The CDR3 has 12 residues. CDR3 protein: CASSPGNIVAFF. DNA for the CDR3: TGTGCCAGCAGCCCAGGAAACATTGTAGCTTTCTTT.

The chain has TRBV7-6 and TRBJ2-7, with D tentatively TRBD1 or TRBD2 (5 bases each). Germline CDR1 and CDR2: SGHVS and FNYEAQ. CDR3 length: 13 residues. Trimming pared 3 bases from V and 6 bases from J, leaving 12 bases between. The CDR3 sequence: CASSFGTGGEQYF. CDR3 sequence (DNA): TGTGCCAGCAGCTTTGGGACCGGCGGCGAGCAGTACTTC.

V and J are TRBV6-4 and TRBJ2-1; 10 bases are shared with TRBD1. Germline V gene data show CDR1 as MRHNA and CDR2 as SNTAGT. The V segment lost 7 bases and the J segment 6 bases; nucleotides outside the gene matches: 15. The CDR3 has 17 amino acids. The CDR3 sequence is CASTNTPTGGDLNEQFF. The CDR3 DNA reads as TGTGCCAGCACCAATACCCCGACAGGGGGCGATCTCAATGAGCAGTTCTTC.

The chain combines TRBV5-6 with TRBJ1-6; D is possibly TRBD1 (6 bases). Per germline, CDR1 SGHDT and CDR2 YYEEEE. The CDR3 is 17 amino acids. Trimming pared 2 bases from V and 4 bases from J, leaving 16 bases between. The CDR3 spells CASSLRRTDSYNSPLHF. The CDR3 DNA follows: TGTGCCAGCAGCTTAAGGAGGACAGACAGTTATAATTCACCCCTCCACTTT.

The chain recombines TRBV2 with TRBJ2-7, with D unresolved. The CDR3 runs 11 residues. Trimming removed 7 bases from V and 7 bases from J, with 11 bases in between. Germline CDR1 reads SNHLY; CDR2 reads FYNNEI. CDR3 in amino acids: CASTQSEEQYF. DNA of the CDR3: TGTGCCAGCACCCAATCGGAAGAGCAGTACTTC.

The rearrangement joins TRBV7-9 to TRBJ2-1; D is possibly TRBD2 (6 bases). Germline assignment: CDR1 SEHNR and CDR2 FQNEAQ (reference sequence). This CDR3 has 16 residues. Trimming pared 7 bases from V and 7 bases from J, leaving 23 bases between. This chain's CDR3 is CASNYGGAKRLNEQFF. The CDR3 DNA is TGTGCCAGCAATTATGGCGGGGCCAAGAGACTTAATGAGCAGTTCTTC.

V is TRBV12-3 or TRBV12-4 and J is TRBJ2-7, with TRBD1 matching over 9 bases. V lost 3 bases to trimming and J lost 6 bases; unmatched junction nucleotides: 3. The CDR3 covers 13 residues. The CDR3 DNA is TGTGCCAGCAGTTTGGAACAGGGGGCCGAGCAGTACTTC. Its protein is CASSLEQGAEQYF.

The DNA of the CDR3 is TGTGCCTGGAGTAAAGGTTCTTTTTCAGGAGCAGCTAACTATGGCTACACCTTC. This translates into CAWSKGSFSGAANYGYTF. V usage is TRBV30 and J usage is TRBJ1-2; D not certain. The CDR3 is 18 residues long. The germline V gene has CDR1 GTSNPN and CDR2 SVGIG (reference sequence). The V end was cut by 2 bases, the J end by 0 bases, with 22 bases between.

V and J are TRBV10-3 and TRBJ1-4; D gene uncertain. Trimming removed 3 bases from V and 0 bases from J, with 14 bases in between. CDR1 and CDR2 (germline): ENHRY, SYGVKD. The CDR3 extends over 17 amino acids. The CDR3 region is CAISERASGPTNEKLFF. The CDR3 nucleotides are TGTGCCATCAGTGAAAGAGCCAGCGGGCCAACTAATGAAAAACTGTTTTTT.

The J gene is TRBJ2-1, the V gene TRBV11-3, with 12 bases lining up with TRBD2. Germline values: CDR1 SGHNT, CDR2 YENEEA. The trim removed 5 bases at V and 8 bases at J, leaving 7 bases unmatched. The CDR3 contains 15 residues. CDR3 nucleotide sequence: TGTGCCAGCAGCCTCAGACTAGCGGGGGAGGATGAGCAGTTCTTC. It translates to CASSLRLAGEDEQFF.

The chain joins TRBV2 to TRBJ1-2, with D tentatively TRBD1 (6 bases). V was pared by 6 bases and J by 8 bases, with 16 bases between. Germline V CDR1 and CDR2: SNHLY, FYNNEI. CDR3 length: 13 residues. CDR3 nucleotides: TGTGCCAGCAGCCCCTCAGGGGCGGCGGGCTACACCTTC. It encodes CASSPSGAAGYTF.

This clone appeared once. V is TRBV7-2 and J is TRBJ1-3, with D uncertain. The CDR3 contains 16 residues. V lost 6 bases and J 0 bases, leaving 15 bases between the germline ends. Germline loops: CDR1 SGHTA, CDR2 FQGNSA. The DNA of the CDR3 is TGTGCCAGCAGGCCTATCGGTGGCAGCTCTGGAAACACCATATATTTT. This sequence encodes CASRPIGGSSGNTIYF.

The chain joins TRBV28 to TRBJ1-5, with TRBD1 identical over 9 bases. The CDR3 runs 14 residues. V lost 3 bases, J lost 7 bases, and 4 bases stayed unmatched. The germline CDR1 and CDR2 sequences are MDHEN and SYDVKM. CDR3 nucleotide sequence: TGTGCCAGCAGTTTGGGACAGGGCTTACAGCCCCAGCATTTT. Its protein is CASSLGQGLQPQHF.

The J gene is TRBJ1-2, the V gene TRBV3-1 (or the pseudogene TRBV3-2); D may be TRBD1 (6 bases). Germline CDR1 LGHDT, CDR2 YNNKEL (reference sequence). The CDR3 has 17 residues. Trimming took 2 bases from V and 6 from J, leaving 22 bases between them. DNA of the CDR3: TGTGCCAGCAGCCAAATAAGTTTGGGCAGGGGATCTCATGGCTACACCTTC. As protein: CASSQISLGRGSHGYTF.

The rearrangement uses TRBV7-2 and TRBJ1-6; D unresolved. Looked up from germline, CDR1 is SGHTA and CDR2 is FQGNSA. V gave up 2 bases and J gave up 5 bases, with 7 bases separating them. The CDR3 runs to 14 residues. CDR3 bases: TGTGCCAGCAGCTTAATTGGGCATAATTCACCCCTCCACTTT. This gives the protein CASSLIGHNSPLHF. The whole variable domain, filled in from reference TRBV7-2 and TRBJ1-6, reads GAGVSQSPSNKVTEKGKDVELRCDPISGHTALYWYRQSLGQGLEFLIYFQGNSAPDKSGLPSDRFSAERTGGSVSTLTIQRTQQEDSAVYLCASSLIGHNSPLHFGNGTRLTVT.